Listed below are T cell receptor beta chains from one sample, sequenced in a study of neurological immune-mediated disorders. TCRdb re-analysed the 5' RACE reads in MiXCR, keeping a single row per CDR3 protein. The sample has some 35,000 distinct CDR3 sequences, under 14% seen once. Sequencing input: CD4+ T cells from blood. The receptors derive from a woman aged 30 to 39 with HTLV-1-associated myelopathy (HAM/TSP). CDR3s include the opening cysteine and the closing phenylalanine or tryptophan. A D gene is named only where the DNA matches it firmly. Expanded clones are given a class, and other clones once, few, many or no size at all.

TGTGCCAGCAGCTTATATTTTGGGGCAGGCGAGCAGTACTTC	CASSLYFGAGEQYF	14	TRBJ2-7	many	TRBV7-2	-
TGTGCCAGCAGCTCCGTATCGGGACTAGTTACGCAGTATTTT	CASSSVSGLVTQYF	14	TRBJ2-3	many	TRBV11-1	TRBD2
TGTGCCAGCAGTTACTCTCAAGCTCGAATGAGGACAGATACGCAGTATTTT	CASSYSQARMRTDTQYF	17	TRBJ2-3	many	TRBV6-5	-
TGCGCCAGCAGCTTGGCCCCTAGCGGGGGCCAGCAAGAGACCCAGTACTTC	CASSLAPSGGQQETQYF	17	TRBJ2-5	many	TRBV5-1	TRBD2
TGTGCCAGCAGCCGGGCGGGGGGCGAGAACACTGAAGCTTTCTTT	CASSRAGGENTEAFF	15	TRBJ1-1	-	TRBV5-4	-
TGCGCCAGCAGCCCCGGACTAGCGGGGCTCACAGATACGCAGTATTTT	CASSPGLAGLTDTQYF	16	TRBJ2-3	many	TRBV5-1	TRBD2
TGTGCCAGCAGCCGGCCCGGGACCCCACTTTTTCAGGAGCAGTTCTTC	CASSRPGTPLFQEQFF	16	TRBJ2-1	many	TRBV4-2	-
TGCAGTGCGCTGGGACTAGCGGAAGGCACAGATACGCAGTATTTT	CSALGLAEGTDTQYF	15	TRBJ2-3	many	TRBV20-1	TRBD2
TGCGCCAGCAGCTGGACAGGGGGCAATCAGCCCCAGCATTTT	CASSWTGGNQPQHF	14	TRBJ1-5	many	TRBV5-1	TRBD1
TGTGCCAGCAGTTACCCGGGACCGGTTTTGGAGCAGTACTTC	CASSYPGPVLEQYF	14	TRBJ2-7	many	TRBV6-6	-
TGTTCCAGCAGCTTGCCTGGGACAGTGCTACAGGGGCAGTACTTC	CSSSLPGTVLQGQYF	15	TRBJ2-7	-	TRBV5-6	TRBD1
TGTGCCAGCAGCCAAGATCTTGCGGGGATGGGGGAGCAGTACTTC	CASSQDLAGMGEQYF	15	TRBJ2-7	few	TRBV14	-
TGCGCCAGCAGCTTGGAGGCGGGGGCACTATTATACGAGCAGTACTTC	CASSLEAGALLYEQYF	16	TRBJ2-7	many	TRBV5-1	-
TGTGCCAGCAGCCAAGATCGCAGCACAGATACGCAGTATTTT	CASSQDRSTDTQYF	14	TRBJ2-3	medium-sized	TRBV4-2	-
TGTGCCAGCAGTTTATGGGGACAGCTCTCCTCTGGGGCCAACGTCCTGACTTTC	CASSLWGQLSSGANVLTF	18	TRBJ2-6	many	TRBV27	TRBD1
TGTGCCAGCTCACTAGGACAGGGGGCCACTGAAGCTTTCTTT	CASSLGQGATEAFF	14	TRBJ1-1	many	TRBV18	TRBD1
TGCGCCAGCAGCTTAGGCAGGGGGAAAGATACGCAGTATTTT	CASSLGRGKDTQYF	14	TRBJ2-3	many	TRBV5-1	TRBD1
TGTGCCAGCAGTTTAGTGCAGGGGGCCTCTACTGAAGCTTTCTTT	CASSLVQGASTEAFF	15	TRBJ1-1	many	TRBV12-3/TRBV12-4	TRBD1
TGTGCCAGCAGTGAATCGAGAAGCGGGGCCTCCTACAATGAGCAGTTCTTC	CASSESRSGASYNEQFF	17	TRBJ2-1	many	TRBV25-1	TRBD2
TGCAGTGCTCCACGGACAGGAATAGATACGCAGTATTTT	CSAPRTGIDTQYF	13	TRBJ2-3	many	TRBV20-1	TRBD1
TGCGCCAGCAGCTTGACAGGGACCCCCTACGAGCAGTACTTC	CASSLTGTPYEQYF	14	TRBJ2-7	many	TRBV5-1	-
TGTGCCAGCACCCGGGACAGGGGTGGCACTGAAGCTTTCTTT	CASTRDRGGTEAFF	14	TRBJ1-1	medium-sized	TRBV11-2	TRBD1
TGCAGCGTCGAACAACAGGGGGCGGCTGAAGCTTTCTTT	CSVEQQGAAEAFF	13	TRBJ1-1	many	TRBV29-1	TRBD1
TGTGCCAGCAGTGAGGGACAGGGAAAAACTGGCTACACCTTC	CASSEGQGKTGYTF	14	TRBJ1-2	many	TRBV25-1	TRBD1
TGCGCCAGCAGCTTGCCGGCTGGCTCGGCAGATACGCAGTATTTT	CASSLPAGSADTQYF	15	TRBJ2-3	many	TRBV5-1	-
TGCAGTGCTCGACAGGGAACAACTAATGAAAAACTGTTTTTT	CSARQGTTNEKLFF	14	TRBJ1-4	many	TRBV20-1	TRBD1
TGTGCCAGCAGCTTAGTCGGGGGGGTGGCCTACGAGCAGTACTTC	CASSLVGGVAYEQYF	15	TRBJ2-7	many	TRBV11-3	TRBD2
TGTGCCATCAGACCGGGACTCTTGGCCTACGAGCAGTACTTC	CAIRPGLLAYEQYF	14	TRBJ2-7	few	TRBV10-3	-
TGTGCCAGCAGCCGACAGGGGGCAGGTCAGCCCCAGCATTTT	CASSRQGAGQPQHF	14	TRBJ1-5	many	TRBV12-3/TRBV12-4	TRBD1
TGTGCCAGCAGTGCCGGGACAGATCCCTCCGAGCAGTACTTC	CASSAGTDPSEQYF	14	TRBJ2-7	many	TRBV6-5	TRBD1
TGCAGTGCTCGAGCTATCCAAGAGACCCAGTACTTC	CSARAIQETQYF	12	TRBJ2-5	many	TRBV20-1	-
TGTGCCAGCAGTGAAAACTTCTATGGCTACACCTTC	CASSENFYGYTF	12	TRBJ1-2	many	TRBV25-1	-
TGCAGTGCTAGTTCGGGACAGGGGCTTCAGCCCCAGCATTTT	CSASSGQGLQPQHF	14	TRBJ1-5	-	TRBV20-1	TRBD1
TGTGCCAGCAGTTTAAGAGGGGCTTTAAGCGAGCAGTACTTC	CASSLRGALSEQYF	14	TRBJ2-7	many	TRBV12-3/TRBV12-4	-
TGCAGTGCTAGGATCGCAGATACGCAGTATTTT	CSARIADTQYF	11	TRBJ2-3	many	TRBV20-1	-
TGCAGTGCTACCGGGGACAGGGCCCACTATGGCTACACCTTC	CSATGDRAHYGYTF	14	TRBJ1-2	many	TRBV20-1	TRBD1
TGCGCCAGCAGCTTGTTGGGCCATCGGGGGGACGAGCAGTACTTC	CASSLLGHRGDEQYF	15	TRBJ2-7	many	TRBV5-1	TRBD2
TGCAGTAGCGGGACAGGTCAAATAAATGAGCAGTTCTTC	CSSGTGQINEQFF	13	TRBJ2-1	many	TRBV20-1	-
TGTGCCAGCTCACTCGGGACTGCGTACGAGCAGTACTTC	CASSLGTAYEQYF	13	TRBJ2-7	many	TRBV18	-
TGTGCCGGGGGGGGACAGGGAAACACCGGGGAGCTGTTTTTT	CAGGGQGNTGELFF	14	TRBJ2-2	few	TRBV19	TRBD1